This T cell receptor beta chain originates from a study of regulatory T cells in long-lasting Graves disease (dated by TCRdb to about 2021). Some background on the complete study: Patients with newly diagnosed Graves' disease had been on antithyroid drugs for under 3 months. A total of roughly 35 samples underwent TCR sequencing: about 13 from persistent and about 20 from newly diagnosed Graves' disease patients. This study used TCR sequencing and RNA sequencing of peripheral blood to compare persistent Graves' disease patients against newly diagnosed Graves' disease patients. The study took place in China and was registered as a clinical trial. The paper as a whole reports these results and caveats: Lower TCR Shannon entropy and fewer highly expanded clones were observed in persistent Graves' disease patients than in newly diagnosed patients, which suggested clonal expansion. Persistent disease showed preferential use of TRBV28, TRBJ1-2 and TRBJ2-5, whereas newly diagnosed disease favored TRBV20-1 and TRBJ2-1. Peripheral blood alone was examined, since thyroid tissue, which constituted the primary lesion, could not be accessed. A larger number of public clonotypes was shared among persistent patients (fewer than 3,000) than among newly diagnosed patients (roughly 930). Sequencing and analysis were limited to the TCR beta chain. The authors noted that the small sample size was a limitation that may lower accuracy.

This clonotype was counted many times. Its antigen remains undetermined. No base quality information exists; no much larger clone differs at one position. The time point label corresponds to: newly diagnosed GD, antithyroid drugs for less than 3 months. For both TCR sequencing and RNA sequencing, RNA was extracted from PBMCs using TRIzol. The diagnosis of Graves' disease followed American Thyroid Association guidelines. Patients were recruited from an endocrinology department in Xi'an, China. Each patient gave roughly 10 milliliters of peripheral blood, collected in an EDTA anticoagulant tube. Ficoll Paque Plus density gradient separation was used to isolate PBMCs, and no additional T cell sorting was done. An Agilent 2100 Bioanalyzer and agarose gel were used to check RNA quality, and a NanoDrop 2000 was used to measure RNA concentration. Trimming takes 3 bases off V and 7 bases off J; junction bases not matched to a gene: 7. Inclusive of the bounding cysteine and phenylalanine, the CDR3 is 15 residues long. Left in the record is the CDR3 DNA by itself, 45 bases read in frame from the first base. Per the germline V gene, SGHRS is the CDR1 and YFSETQ is the CDR2.

Libraries came from multiplex PCR. Sequenced on an Illumina HiSeq 4000. iRepertoire HTBI primers and Arm-PCR amplification of CDR3 regions were used to construct TCR beta libraries. PCR products were gel purified before sequencing. For the original study's pipeline: Gene usage analysis of CDR3 amino acid clonotypes used the 55 to 80 TRBV and 11 to 15 TRBJ segments found across samples. COPE and FqMerger were used to merge filtered high-quality paired reads into contigs. BLAST was used to align contigs to IMGT TRBV, TRBD and TRBJ reference genes, and CDR3 was defined according to IMGT. Highly expanded clones were defined as clonotypes with a frequency above 0.1%. Shannon entropy served as the measure of repertoire diversity, while the Gini coefficient captured V-J evenness. Clonotypes shared by more than one individual were considered public. TCRdb reprocessing: public reads trimmed at Q25 with fastp, clones called with MiXCR, in-frame beta chains kept. Entries that share a CDR3 protein sequence are merged under the most common genes and DNA. The V and J calls were not made by the authors but by TCRdb's processing. The sample table records fewer than 400,000 distinct CDR3 sequences; 15% to 20% of these occur just once. The ten largest clonotypes hold roughly 35% of the sample.

Here the sequenced sample was peripheral blood mononuclear cells (PBMCs), taken at new diagnosis, from a patient treated with antithyroid drugs. Recombination joined TRBV5-1 with TRBJ1-4; 9 bases in the middle match TRBD1. This TCR was sampled from a female donor with Graves disease. The nucleotide sequence is given as TGCGCCAGCAGCTCATCCGGGACAGGGTCTGAAAAACTGTTTTTT. The translation is CASSSSGTGSEKLFF.